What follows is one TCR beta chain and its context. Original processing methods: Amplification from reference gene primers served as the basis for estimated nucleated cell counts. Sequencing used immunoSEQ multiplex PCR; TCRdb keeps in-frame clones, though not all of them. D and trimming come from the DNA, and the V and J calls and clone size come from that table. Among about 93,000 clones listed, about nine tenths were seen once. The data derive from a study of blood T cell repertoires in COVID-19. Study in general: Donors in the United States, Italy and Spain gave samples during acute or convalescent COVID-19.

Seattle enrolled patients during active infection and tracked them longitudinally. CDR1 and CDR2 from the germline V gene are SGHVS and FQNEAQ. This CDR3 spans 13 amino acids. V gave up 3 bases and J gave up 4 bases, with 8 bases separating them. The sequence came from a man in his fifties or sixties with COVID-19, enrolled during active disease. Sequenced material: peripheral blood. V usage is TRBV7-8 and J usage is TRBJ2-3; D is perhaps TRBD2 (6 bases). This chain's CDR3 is CASSFRESDTQYF. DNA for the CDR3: TGTGCCAGCAGCTTCCGGGAGTCAGATACGCAGTATTTT.